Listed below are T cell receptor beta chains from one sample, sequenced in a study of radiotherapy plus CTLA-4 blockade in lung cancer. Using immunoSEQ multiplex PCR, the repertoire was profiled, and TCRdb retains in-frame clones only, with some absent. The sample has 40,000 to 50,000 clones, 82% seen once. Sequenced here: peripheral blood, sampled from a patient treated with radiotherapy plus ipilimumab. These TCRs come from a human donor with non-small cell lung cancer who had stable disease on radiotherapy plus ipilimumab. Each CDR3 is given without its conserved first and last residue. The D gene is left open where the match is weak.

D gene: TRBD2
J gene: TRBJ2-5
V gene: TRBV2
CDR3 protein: ASSEAGLAQRETQY

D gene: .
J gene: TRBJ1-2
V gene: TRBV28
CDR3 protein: ASTSPGTGTMLGYT

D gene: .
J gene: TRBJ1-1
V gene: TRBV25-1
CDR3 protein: ASSDPAAMVTEAF

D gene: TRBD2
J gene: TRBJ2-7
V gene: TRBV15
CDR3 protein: ATSRTQGLAGVEQY

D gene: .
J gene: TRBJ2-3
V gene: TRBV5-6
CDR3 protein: ASSLEEVDTQY

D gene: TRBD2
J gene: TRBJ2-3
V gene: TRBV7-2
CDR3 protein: ASSRRLAGGGDTQY

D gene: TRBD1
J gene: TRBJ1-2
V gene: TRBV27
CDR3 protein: ASRWTGRGGYGYT

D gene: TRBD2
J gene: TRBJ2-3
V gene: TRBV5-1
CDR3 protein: ASRRGVADTQY

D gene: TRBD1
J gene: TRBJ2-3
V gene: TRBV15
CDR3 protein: ATSKVAGGVLQY

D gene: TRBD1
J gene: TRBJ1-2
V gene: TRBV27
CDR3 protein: ASSLTIRGQKNGYT

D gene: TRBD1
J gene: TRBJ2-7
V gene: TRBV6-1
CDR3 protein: ASRQGASYEQY

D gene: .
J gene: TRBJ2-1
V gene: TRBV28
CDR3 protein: ASRRQSYNEQF

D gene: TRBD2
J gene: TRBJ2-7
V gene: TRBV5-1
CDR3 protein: ASSDGLAGGREYEQY

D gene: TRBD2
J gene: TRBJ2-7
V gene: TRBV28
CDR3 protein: ASSSPGTSGRAYEQY

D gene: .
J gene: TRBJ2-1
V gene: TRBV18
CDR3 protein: ASSPQQANYNEQF

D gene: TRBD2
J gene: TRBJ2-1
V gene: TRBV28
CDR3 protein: ASSPGQGMFFTSGSGYNEQF

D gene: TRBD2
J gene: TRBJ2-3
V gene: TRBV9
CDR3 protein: ASSSGTSGSFGGTDTQY

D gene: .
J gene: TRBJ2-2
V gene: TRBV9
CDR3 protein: ASSVGTARTGELF

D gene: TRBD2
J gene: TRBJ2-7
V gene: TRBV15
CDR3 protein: ATSRPLAGVGEQY

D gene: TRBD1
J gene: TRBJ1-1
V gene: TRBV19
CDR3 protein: ASSMRTGDRNTEAF

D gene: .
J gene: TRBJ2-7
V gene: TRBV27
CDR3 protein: ASSLGQGGSYEQY

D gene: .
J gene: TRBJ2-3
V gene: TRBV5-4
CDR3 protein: ASSLPGSLGDTQY

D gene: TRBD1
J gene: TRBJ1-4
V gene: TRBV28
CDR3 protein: ASSTRGLNEKLF

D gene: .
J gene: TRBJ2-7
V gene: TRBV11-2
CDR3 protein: ASSQAGSSYEQY

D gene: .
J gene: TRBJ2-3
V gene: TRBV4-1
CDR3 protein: ASSQGIRKTTSTDTQY

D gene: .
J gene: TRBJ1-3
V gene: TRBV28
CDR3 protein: ASSLYTRSGNTIY

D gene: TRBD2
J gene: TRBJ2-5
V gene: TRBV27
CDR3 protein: ASSPGTSGQETQY

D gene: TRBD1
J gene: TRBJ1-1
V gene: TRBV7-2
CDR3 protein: ASSLDRVNTEAF

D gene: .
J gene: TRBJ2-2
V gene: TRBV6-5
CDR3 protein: ASSYSRANTGELF

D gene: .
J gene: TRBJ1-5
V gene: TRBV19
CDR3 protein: ASKSGRIPNQPQH

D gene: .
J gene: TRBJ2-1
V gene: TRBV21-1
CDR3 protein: ASSKLTSGSDEQF

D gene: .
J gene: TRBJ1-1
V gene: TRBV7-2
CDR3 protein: ASSFTRRGATEAF

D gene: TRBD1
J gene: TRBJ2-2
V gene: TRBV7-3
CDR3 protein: ASRYDRGTGELF

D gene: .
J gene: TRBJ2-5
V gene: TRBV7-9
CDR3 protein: ASSEGPLLEDQETQY

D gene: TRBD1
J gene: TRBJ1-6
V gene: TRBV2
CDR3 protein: ASSERGRQGGSPLH

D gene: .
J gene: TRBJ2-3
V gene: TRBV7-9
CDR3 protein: ASSPAGLGDTQY

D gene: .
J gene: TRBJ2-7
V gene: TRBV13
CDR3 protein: ASGGGRTSYEQY

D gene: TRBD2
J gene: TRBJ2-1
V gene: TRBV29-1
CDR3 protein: SVAPLTSGRADEQF

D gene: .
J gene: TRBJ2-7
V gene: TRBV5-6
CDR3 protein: ASSLDWAGRSSYEQY

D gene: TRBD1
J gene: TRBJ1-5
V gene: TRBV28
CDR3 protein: ASSSAGTGINQPQH

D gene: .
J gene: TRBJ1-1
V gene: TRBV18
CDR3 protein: ASTPALGSNTEAF

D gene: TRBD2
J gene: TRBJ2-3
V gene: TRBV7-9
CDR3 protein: ASSSTSGPVSSTDTQY

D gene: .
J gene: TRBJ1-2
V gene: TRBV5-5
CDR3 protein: ASSSELDFMGYGYT

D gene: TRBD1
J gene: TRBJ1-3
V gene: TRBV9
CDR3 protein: ASSVAVGTAGNTIY

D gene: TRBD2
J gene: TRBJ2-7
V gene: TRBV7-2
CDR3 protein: ASSPSSGRVYEQY